The rows below give T cell receptor beta chains drawn from one sample of a study of cytomegalovirus exposure and HLA in healthy donors. The repertoire was sequenced with immunoSEQ multiplex PCR; TCRdb's copy has only in-frame clones and lacks some. This sample has about 120,000 clones, with approximately 89% found just once. Material for sequencing was PBMCs. The receptors were gathered from a man younger than 30 in good health and CMV-seronegative. Both conserved end residues are part of each CDR3. The order of the fields is D gene, J gene, clone size, V gene, CDR3 protein, CDR3 DNA. The D gene is left open where the match is weak. Part of the rows lack a size; the others show once, few, many or a class for expanded clones.

>.|TRBJ1-4|.|TRBV7-2
CASSQSNEKLFF
TGTGCCAGCAGTCAAAGCAATGAAAAACTGTTTTTT
>.|TRBJ2-3|.|TRBV19
CASKSATGTDTQYF
TGTGCCAGTAAATCAGCGACGGGCACAGATACGCAGTATTTT
>TRBD2|TRBJ2-7|.|TRBV7-2
CASSLIVSGAYEQYF
TGTGCCAGCAGCTTAATCGTTAGCGGGGCCTACGAGCAGTACTTC
>.|TRBJ1-3|.|TRBV7-2
CASSLQGYSGNTIYF
TGTGCCAGCAGCTTACAGGGATATTCTGGAAACACCATATATTTT
>TRBD2|TRBJ2-7|.|TRBV5-1
CASRGRLAGEGYEQYF
TGCGCCAGCAGGGGGCGCTTAGCGGGAGAGGGGTACGAGCAGTACTTC
>.|TRBJ2-7|once|TRBV11-2
CASSLDLPGTYEQYF
TGTGCCAGCAGCTTAGACTTGCCAGGGACCTACGAGCAGTACTTC
>TRBD2|TRBJ2-1|.|TRBV7-6
CASSSGIGLARDNVQFF
TGTGCCAGCAGCTCCGGGATAGGACTAGCTCGAGATAATGTGCAGTTCTTC
>.|TRBJ1-2|.|TRBV5-4
CASSLWTATNYGYTF
TGTGCCAGCAGCTTGTGGACAGCTACGAACTATGGCTACACCTTC
>.|TRBJ1-6|.|TRBV30
CAWSVTASYNSPLHF
TGTGCCTGGAGTGTGACAGCTTCCTATAATTCACCCCTCCACTTT
>TRBD2|TRBJ2-7|.|TRBV11-2
CASSLVVMTSGLYEQYF
TGTGCCAGCAGCTTAGTGGTTATGACTAGCGGGCTGTACGAGCAGTACTTC
>.|TRBJ2-3|.|TRBV5-1
CASSFLPGSTDTQYF
TGCGCCAGCAGCTTTCTCCCGGGGAGCACAGATACGCAGTATTTT
>.|TRBJ1-2|.|TRBV11-2
CASSLDRVYYGYTF
TGTGCCAGCAGCTTAGACCGGGTCTACTATGGCTACACCTTC
>TRBD1|TRBJ2-7|.|TRBV27
CASSLWDRSYEQYF
TGTGCCAGCAGTTTATGGGACAGGTCCTACGAGCAGTACTTC
>.|TRBJ1-3|.|TRBV7-2
CASSPTRGGYGNTIYF
TGTGCCAGCAGCCCAACGAGGGGGGGATATGGAAACACCATATATTTT
>.|TRBJ1-4|.|TRBV27
CASSLADRRNEKLFF
TGTGCCAGCAGTTTAGCAGACAGACGTAATGAAAAACTGTTTTTT
>.|TRBJ1-2|.|TRBV5-1
CASSVTKDSPVGTF
TGCGCCAGCAGCGTGACTAAGGACAGCCCCGTAGGCACCTTC
>TRBD2|TRBJ2-3|.|TRBV6-5
CATHVAGGRTDTQYF
TGTGCCACGCATGTAGCGGGGGGGCGCACAGATACGCAGTATTTT
>TRBD2|TRBJ2-1|.|TRBV7-6
CASSLVYLVTSEYNEQFF
TGTGCCAGCAGCTTAGTTTATTTGGTTACTAGCGAGTACAATGAGCAGTTCTTC
>.|TRBJ2-2|.|TRBV7-8
CASSRRQAGELFF
TGTGCCAGCAGCCGTCGTCAGGCCGGGGAGCTGTTTTTT
>.|TRBJ1-5|.|TRBV19
CASSIDGFRVGQPQHF
TGTGCCAGTAGTATAGATGGATTCAGGGTAGGGCAGCCCCAGCATTTT
>TRBD2|TRBJ2-3|few|TRBV28
CASSQGLAGDTQYF
TGTGCCAGCAGTCAGGGACTAGCGGGAGATACGCAGTATTTT
>TRBD1|TRBJ1-4|.|TRBV28
CASRLTGVVTNEKLFF
TGTGCCAGCAGATTGACAGGGGTCGTTACTAATGAAAAACTGTTTTTT
>TRBD1|TRBJ1-4|once|TRBV5-4
CASSITGTGDEKLFF
TGTGCCAGCAGCATCACCGGGACAGGGGATGAAAAACTGTTTTTT
>.|TRBJ1-1|.|TRBV10-3
CAISARGSDTEAFF
TGTGCCATCAGTGCCCGGGGTTCGGACACTGAAGCTTTCTTT
>.|TRBJ1-2|once|TRBV10-3
CAISETGDGYTF
TGTGCCATCAGTGAGACAGGAGACGGCTACACCTTC
>.|TRBJ2-3|.|TRBV7-8
CASSLAGVSTDTQYF
TGTGCCAGCAGCTTAGCAGGGGTTAGTACAGATACGCAGTATTTT
>TRBD1|TRBJ1-1|.|TRBV5-1
CASSLQGVSMNTEAFF
TGCGCCAGCAGCTTACAGGGGGTAAGCATGAACACTGAAGCTTTCTTT
>.|TRBJ2-5|.|TRBV7-9
CASRRNPGRGPETQYF
TGTGCCAGCAGACGTAATCCGGGCCGAGGGCCAGAGACCCAGTACTTC
>TRBD1|TRBJ1-5|.|TRBV27
CASSADRVTNQPQHF
TGTGCCAGCAGTGCCGACAGGGTCACCAATCAGCCCCAGCATTTT
>TRBD1|TRBJ2-7|.|TRBV27
CASRMGQGAGEQYF
TGTGCCAGCCGCATGGGACAGGGGGCCGGCGAGCAGTACTTC
>.|TRBJ2-5|.|TRBV7-2
CASSTGLQETQYF
TGTGCCAGCAGCACGGGACTGCAAGAGACCCAGTACTTC
>.|TRBJ1-2|.|TRBV30
CAWGNTGTRGATF
TGTGCCTGGGGGAACACCGGGACAAGGGGCGCCACCTTC
>TRBD1|TRBJ2-7|few|TRBV6-5
CASTPTGNSYEQYF
TGTGCCAGCACCCCGACAGGGAACTCCTACGAGCAGTACTTC
>TRBD1|TRBJ1-2|.|TRBV29-1
CSVDDRALGYGYTF
TGCAGCGTTGACGACAGGGCCCTGGGCTATGGCTACACCTTC
>TRBD2|TRBJ2-7|.|TRBV2
CASRDGGGSAYEQYF
TGTGCCAGCAGGGACGGTGGCGGGAGCGCCTACGAGCAGTACTTC
>TRBD1|TRBJ2-7|.|TRBV5-4
CASSKTGDRSYEQYF
TGTGCCAGCAGCAAAACAGGGGACCGCTCCTACGAGCAGTACTTC
>.|TRBJ2-2|.|TRBV9
CASSVGSGVGELFF
TGTGCCAGCAGCGTAGGTTCGGGGGTCGGGGAGCTGTTTTTT
>.|TRBJ1-5|.|TRBV2
CASSGVSLRLNQPQHF
TGTGCCAGCAGTGGAGTAAGCTTGAGACTCAATCAGCCCCAGCATTTT
>.|TRBJ2-1|.|TRBV29-1
CSVEDPGQSRGEQFF
TGCAGCGTTGAAGACCCGGGTCAGTCAAGGGGCGAGCAGTTCTTC
>.|TRBJ1-5|.|TRBV7-2
CASSFFKRDQPQHF
TGTGCCAGCAGCTTCTTTAAGCGCGATCAGCCCCAGCATTTT
>.|TRBJ2-2|.|TRBV5-1
CASSPDLETGELFF
TGCGCCAGCAGCCCAGACTTGGAAACCGGGGAGCTGTTTTTT
>.|TRBJ2-7|.|TRBV27
CASSLTLAGGSYEQYF
TGTGCCAGCAGTTTAACATTGGCGGGCGGTTCCTACGAGCAGTACTTC
>.|TRBJ1-2|few|TRBV10-3
CAITHGVGKNGYTF
TGTGCCATCACCCACGGGGTAGGGAAGAATGGCTACACCTTC
>TRBD1|TRBJ1-2|.|TRBV6-5
CASSLRTGGGYGYTF
TGTGCCAGCAGTTTGCGGACAGGGGGCGGGTATGGCTACACCTTC
>TRBD1|TRBJ1-6|once|TRBV4-3
CASSHRGQYNSPLHF
TGCGCCAGCAGCCATCGGGGACAGTATAATTCACCCCTCCACTTT
>.|TRBJ2-7|.|TRBV5-6
CASSFTGPTHEQYF
TGTGCCAGCAGTTTTACAGGACCCACCCACGAGCAGTACTTC
>.|TRBJ1-6|.|TRBV2
CASSGERVGNSPLHF
TGTGCCAGCAGTGGGGAGAGGGTAGGTAATTCACCCCTCCACTTT
>TRBD2|TRBJ2-5|.|TRBV30
CAWSSGWLAGVETQYF
TGTGCCTGGAGTAGTGGGTGGCTAGCGGGGGTAGAGACCCAGTACTTC
>TRBD1|TRBJ1-2|.|TRBV27
CASSSDRVYGYTF
TGTGCCAGCAGTTCAGACAGGGTCTATGGCTACACCTTC
>.|TRBJ2-7|.|TRBV18
CASSPPLAEQQYF
TGTGCCAGCTCACCACCGTTGGCAGAACAGCAGTACTTC